The source of this TCR beta chain is a study of regulatory T cells in long-lasting Graves disease. Study conclusions and caveats: Relative to new patients (around 1,000), persistent patients exhibited greater sharing of public clonotypes (2,741).

Time point denoted: newly diagnosed GD, antithyroid drugs for less than 3 months. With RNA extracted from PBMCs as input, the TCR library was made. The CDR3 totals 15 residues. Germline CDR1 reads SGHTA; CDR2 reads FQGNSA. V shed 5 bases and J 2 bases; nucleotides not matched to a gene: 7. Through Arm-PCR of CDR3 regions and iRepertoire HTBI primers, TCR beta libraries were built. TCRdb re-called the multiplex PCR reads with MiXCR, one entry per CDR3 protein. The data hold a few hundred thousand distinct CDR3 sequences, with around 18% observed a single time. This clonotype has a count of ten or more. Its antigen is undetermined. The same specimen was also included in a second study, on T cells in Graves' hyperthyroidism and ophthalmopathy.

The sequences come from peripheral blood mononuclear cells (PBMCs), collected at new diagnosis, from a patient treated with antithyroid drugs. The origin of this receptor is a woman in her 30s with Graves disease. V is TRBV7-2 and J is TRBJ2-7; 9 bases align to TRBD2. CDR3 in amino acids: CASSLLASGTYEQYF. The CDR3, as DNA: TGTGCCAGCAGCCTTTTAGCTAGCGGGACCTACGAGCAGTACTTC.